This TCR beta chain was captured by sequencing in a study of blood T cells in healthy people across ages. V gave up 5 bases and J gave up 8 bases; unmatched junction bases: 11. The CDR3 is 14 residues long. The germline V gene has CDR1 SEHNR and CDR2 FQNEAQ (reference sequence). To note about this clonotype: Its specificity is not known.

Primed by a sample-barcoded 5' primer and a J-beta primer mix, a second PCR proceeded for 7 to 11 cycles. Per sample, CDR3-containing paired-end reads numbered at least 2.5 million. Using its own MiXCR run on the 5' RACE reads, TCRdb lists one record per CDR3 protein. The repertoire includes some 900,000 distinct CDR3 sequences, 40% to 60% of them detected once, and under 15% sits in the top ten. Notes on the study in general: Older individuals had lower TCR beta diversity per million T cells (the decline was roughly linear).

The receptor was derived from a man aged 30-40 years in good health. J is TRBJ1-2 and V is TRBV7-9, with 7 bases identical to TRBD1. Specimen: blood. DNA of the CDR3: TGTGCCAGCAGCCAGGGTGAGGGGGCAAGCGGCTACACCTTC. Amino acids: CASSQGEGASGYTF.